Shown below are 20 T cell receptor beta chains from a single sample sequenced in a study of blood T cells in healthy people across ages. A J-beta primer mix and a sample-barcoded 5' primer were used in a second PCR of about 7 to 12 cycles. TCRdb re-analysed the 5' RACE reads in MiXCR, keeping a single row per CDR3 protein. The sample contains under 750,000 distinct CDR3 sequences, more than 45% of which appear only once. The source material was blood. Receptors were obtained from a man older than 75 in good health.

This clonotype was found once. The chain carries TRBV10-3 and TRBJ2-5; D not certain. CDR1 ENHRY and CDR2 SYGVKD come from the germline V gene. V was cut by 0 bases and J by 5 bases, with 16 bases left in between. The CDR3 loop spans 16 amino acids. The CDR3 region has the DNA TGTGCCATCAGTGAGTCGAGCCCGGGCCTGAGGGAGACCCAGTACTTC. Residues: CAISESSPGLRETQYF.

The chain links TRBV12-3 or TRBV12-4 to TRBJ2-1; 8 nucleotides agree with TRBD2. This CDR3 spans 16 amino acids. V lost 5 bases, J lost 6 bases, and 12 bases stayed unmatched. The CDR3, as DNA: TGTGCCAGCAGTGCACCGGGAAGAGCGGGAGCCAATGAGCAGTTCTTC. Residues: CASSAPGRAGANEQFF.

This clonotype was detected a few times. The chain joins TRBV12-3 or TRBV12-4 to TRBJ2-1; 11 nucleotides agree with TRBD2. J lost 4 bases, V lost 6 bases, and 5 bases had no gene match. This CDR3 has 15 amino acids. CDR3 sequence (DNA): TGTGCCAGCAGGCCCACTAGCGGGGGTTACAATGAGCAGTTCTTC. It encodes CASRPTSGGYNEQFF.

V is TRBV20-1 and J is TRBJ1-3; possible D gene TRBD1, 6 bases. The germline gives CDR1 DFQATT, CDR2 SNEGSKA (reference sequence). The CDR3 spans 14 residues. The V gene lost 5 bases and the J gene lost 7 bases, with 18 bases spanning the gap. CDR3 in amino acids: CSARDRRDLNTIYF. The CDR3 bases are TGCAGTGCTCGTGACAGGCGAGATCTGAACACCATATATTTT.

J is TRBJ2-1 and V is TRBV7-2, with TRBD2 identical over 8 bases. The V gene's germline CDR1 is SGHTA and CDR2 FQGNSA. CDR3 length: 15 amino acids. V lost 2 bases to trimming and J lost 7 bases; unmatched junction nucleotides: 7. CDR3 coding DNA: TGTGCCAGCAGCTTATTGCACGGGAGGGCGAATGAGCAGTTCTTC. Amino acids: CASSLLHGRANEQFF. Supplemented by reference TRBV7-2 and TRBJ2-1, the full variable domain reads GAGVSQSPSNKVTEKGKDVELRCDPISGHTALYWYRQSLGQGLEFLIYFQGNSAPDKSGLPSDRFSAERTGGSVSTLTIQRTQQEDSAVYLCASSLLHGRANEQFFGPGTRLTVL.

J is TRBJ2-1 and V is TRBV15; D is ambiguous. Trimming stripped 5 bases from V and 13 bases from J, with 18 bases between. CDR1 LNHNV and CDR2 YYDKDF come from the germline V gene (reference sequence). The CDR3 length is 13 residues. CDR3 protein: CATSQPSQETQFF. Written as DNA, the CDR3 is TGTGCCACCAGCCAGCCCTCCCAAGAGACCCAGTTCTTC.

Of note for this clonotype: The DNA is omitted, as the CDR3 cannot be located on it reliably, and the CDR3 follows TCRdb's listing. V usage is TRBV6-6 and J usage is TRBJ2-7; the table's D call, TRBD2, was not checked against the DNA. Including both end residues, the CDR3 is 15 amino acids long. Germline V lookup: CDR1 MNHNY, CDR2 SVGAGI (reference sequence). The CDR3 loop reads CASSSSTSGSYEQYF.

The table lists this clonotype with many counts. The chain recombines TRBV11-1 with TRBJ2-7, with 8 nucleotides matching TRBD1. The CDR3 is 13 residues long. Per the germline V gene, CDR1 is SGHAT and CDR2 is FQDESV (reference sequence). After removal of 10 bases from V and 4 bases from J, the junction contained 9 bases not matched to a gene. Here the CDR3 reads CATRQGSLYEQYF. The CDR3 DNA reads as TGTGCCACCCGACAGGGGAGCCTTTACGAGCAGTACTTC.

The chain joins TRBV20-1 to TRBJ2-5; 10 bases are a match to TRBD2. V shed 6 bases, J shed 6 bases, and the junction held 7 bases outside the gene matches. Germline values: CDR1 DFQATT, CDR2 SNEGSKA (reference sequence). The CDR3 consists of 13 residues. CDR3 DNA: TGCAGTGCCCCCTCTAGCGGGAGTCAGACCCAGTACTTC. It codes for CSAPSSGSQTQYF.

The chain couples TRBV10-3 to TRBJ2-3; the match to TRBD2 covers 9 bases. The J segment lost 5 bases and the V segment lost 7 bases, leaving 10 bases of the junction unmatched. Germline V gives CDR1 ENHRY, CDR2 SYGVKD. This CDR3 comprises 15 residues. CDR3 loop: CAITARGGLGDTQYF. The CDR3 DNA reads TGTGCCATCACGGCGCGGGGGGGCCTAGGAGATACGCAGTATTTT.

The CDR3 protein is CASSRRGLDTEAFF. The DNA of the CDR3 is TGTGCCAGCAGTCGCAGGGGGCTGGACACTGAAGCTTTCTTT. The chain carries TRBV27 and TRBJ1-1, with TRBD1 matching 8 bases. Germline-derived CDR1 and CDR2 are MNHEY and SMNVEV (reference sequence). V shed 5 bases and J 3 bases; nucleotides not matched to a gene: 5. This CDR3 is built from 14 residues.

V gene TRBV10-3 combines with J gene TRBJ1-1; possibly TRBD1 for D (6 bases). Germline V gene data show CDR1 as ENHRY and CDR2 as SYGVKD. Trimming removed 10 bases at V and 3 bases at J, with 15 bases between. The CDR3 contains 13 residues. The CDR3 DNA reads TGTGCCAGTGGGAGGGGGATGGACACTGAAGCTTTCTTT. Protein product: CASGRGMDTEAFF.

V and J are TRBV15 and TRBJ1-5; D is unclear. The germline V gene encodes CDR1 LNHNV and CDR2 YYDKDF (reference sequence). The length of the CDR3 is 15 residues. Trimming shortened V by 5 bases and J by 0 bases, and 11 bases separated the two germline ends. DNA of the CDR3: TGTGCCACCAGCTCCGGTCCGGTTAGCAATCAGCCCCAGCATTTT. Its protein product is CATSSGPVSNQPQHF.

This clonotype showed up just once. The chain employs TRBV10-3 and TRBJ2-1; D gene ambiguous. From germline, CDR1 is ENHRY and CDR2 SYGVKD. This CDR3 has 16 residues. Trimming removed 2 bases from V and 0 bases from J, with 11 bases in between. The CDR3 DNA sequence: TGTGCCATCAGTGAGCTAGGTGCCAGCTCCTACAATGAGCAGTTCTTC. This sequence encodes CAISELGASSYNEQFF.

The table lists this clonotype with a few counts. This chain connects TRBV7-3 to TRBJ2-1; 11 bases match TRBD2. Germline values: CDR1 SGHTA, CDR2 FQGTGA. CDR3 length: 13 residues. The V gene end was trimmed by 1 base and the J gene end by 10 bases; junction bases not matched to a gene: 0. CDR3 sequence (DNA): TGTGCCAGCAGCTTAAGACTAGCGGGGGAGCAGTTCTTC. It translates to CASSLRLAGEQFF.

The chain joins TRBV20-1 to TRBJ1-2, with no clear D. Germline assignment: CDR1 DFQATT and CDR2 SNEGSKA (reference sequence). The CDR3 totals 13 residues. Trimming took off 1 base at V and 0 bases at J, with 6 bases between the two ends. In DNA form, the CDR3 reads TGCAGTGCTAGAGTAATTACTAACTATGGCTACACCTTC. Residues: CSARVITNYGYTF.

This chain connects TRBV29-1 to TRBJ2-2, with D possibly matching TRBD2 (5 bases). There are 12 residues in the CDR3. Germline V gene data show CDR1 as SQVTM and CDR2 as ANQGSEA. The V end was cut by 4 bases, the J end by 3 bases, with 6 bases between. CDR3 residues: CSVGGYTGELFF. CDR3 coding DNA: TGCAGCGTTGGAGGGTACACCGGGGAGCTGTTTTTT.

CDR3: CASSEGGARSGELFF. The CDR3 nucleotides are TGTGCCAGCAGCGAAGGGGGGGCCCGGAGCGGGGAGCTGTTTTTT. V is TRBV9 and J is TRBJ2-2; tentative D call: TRBD2 (7 bases). The CDR3 spans 15 residues. Germline CDR1 reads SGDLS; CDR2 reads YYNGEE. Trimming stripped 3 bases from V and 7 bases from J, with 16 bases between.

This clonotype was detected ten times or more. This chain connects TRBV5-1 to TRBJ2-7; possible D gene TRBD2, 6 bases. Germline V gives CDR1 SGHRS, CDR2 YFSETQ. The germline V and J ends were trimmed by 4 bases and 7 bases, with 24 bases remaining between them. The CDR3 runs 16 residues. DNA for the CDR3: TGCGCCAGCAGCCATAGGCCGGGGGATCCTACTCGGGAGCAGTACTTC. It codes for CASSHRPGDPTREQYF.

This clonotype was detected only a few times. The CDR3 loop reads CSATGSSNQPQHF. The DNA of the CDR3 is TGCAGTGCTACAGGGTCCAGCAATCAGCCCCAGCATTTT. The rearrangement links TRBV20-1 to TRBJ1-5, with D possibly matching TRBD1 (5 bases). Trimming left V 4 bases short and J 1 base short, with 8 bases between. This CDR3 contains 13 residues. Germline V gene sequence: CDR1 DFQATT, CDR2 SNEGSKA (reference sequence).